This TCR beta chain derives from a study of shared clonotypes between healthy human individuals. Some clones are missing from TCRdb's copy, which holds only in-frame ones; the method was immunoSEQ multiplex PCR. The table shows fewer than 850,000 clones, with around 91% occurring only once. The CDR3 sequence is 14 residues long. V lost 4 bases to trimming and J lost 1 base, with 7 bases between them. From germline, CDR1 is MNHNY and CDR2 SVGAGI (reference sequence). The material sequenced was memory CD8+ T cells from PBMCs. The subset here: CD45RO+ cells pooled with CCR7-negative TemRA cells. The chain uses TRBV6-6 and TRBJ2-2; D gene uncertain. The receptor was isolated from a man aged 18 to 30 in good health. Some clones in this sample may be carry-over from other donors' samples. The CDR3 sequence is CASSWLENTGELFF. The DNA of the CDR3 is TGTGCCAGCAGTTGGTTAGAGAACACCGGGGAGCTGTTTTTT.